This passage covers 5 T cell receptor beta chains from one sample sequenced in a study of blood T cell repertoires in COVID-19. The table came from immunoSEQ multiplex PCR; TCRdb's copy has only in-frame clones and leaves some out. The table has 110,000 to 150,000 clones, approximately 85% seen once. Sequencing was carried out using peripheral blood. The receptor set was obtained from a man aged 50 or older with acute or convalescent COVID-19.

The CDR3 region has the DNA TGTGCCAGCAGCTTGGCCGGAACTAGCGAACAAGAGACCCAGTACTTC. It specifies CASSLAGTSEQETQYF. J is TRBJ2-5 and V is TRBV5-4; 7 bases are shared with TRBD2. Looked up from germline, CDR1 is SGHNT and CDR2 is YYREEE (reference sequence). The CDR3 spans 16 residues. The V and J ends lost 0 bases and 2 bases, in that order; junction bases with no gene match: 7.

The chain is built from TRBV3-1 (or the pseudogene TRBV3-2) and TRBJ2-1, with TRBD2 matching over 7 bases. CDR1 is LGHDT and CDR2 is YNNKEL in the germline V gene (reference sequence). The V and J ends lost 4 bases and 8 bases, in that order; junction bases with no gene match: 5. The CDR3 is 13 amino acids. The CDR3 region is CASSPFTSDEQFF. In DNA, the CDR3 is TGTGCCAGCAGCCCCTTCACTAGCGATGAGCAGTTCTTC.

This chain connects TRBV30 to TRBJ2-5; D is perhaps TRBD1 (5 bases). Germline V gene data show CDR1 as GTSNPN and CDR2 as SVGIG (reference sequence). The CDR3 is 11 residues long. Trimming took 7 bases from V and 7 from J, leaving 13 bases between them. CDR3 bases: TGTGCCTTCCAACAGGTGGGGACCCAGTACTTC. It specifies CAFQQVGTQYF. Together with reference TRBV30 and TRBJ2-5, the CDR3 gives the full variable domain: SQTIHQWPATLVQPVGSPLSLECTVEGTSNPNLYWYRQAAGRGLQLLFYSVGIGQISSEVPQNLSASRPQDRQFILSSKKLLLSDSGFYLCAFQQVGTQYFGPGTRLLVL.

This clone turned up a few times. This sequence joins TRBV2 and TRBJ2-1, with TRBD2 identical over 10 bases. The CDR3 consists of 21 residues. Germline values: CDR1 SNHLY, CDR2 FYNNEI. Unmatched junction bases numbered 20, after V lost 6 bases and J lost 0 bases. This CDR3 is CASSTTATASGGLHSYNEQFF. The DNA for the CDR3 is TGTGCCAGCAGCACCACAGCCACGGCTAGCGGGGGCCTTCACTCCTACAATGAGCAGTTCTTC.

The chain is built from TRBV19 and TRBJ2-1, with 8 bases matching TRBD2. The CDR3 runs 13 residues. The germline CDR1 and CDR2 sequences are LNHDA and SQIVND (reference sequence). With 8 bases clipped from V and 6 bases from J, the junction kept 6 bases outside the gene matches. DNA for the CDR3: TGTGCCAGTTGCGGGAGGTTGAGCAATGAGCAGTTCTTC. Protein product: CASCGRLSNEQFF.